What follows are 12 T cell receptor beta chains derived from one specimen sequenced in a study of shared clonotypes between healthy human individuals. Produced via immunoSEQ multiplex PCR; TCRdb's table is partial and in-frame only. The data show about 380,000 clones, about 97% seen once. The sequencing input was memory CD8+ T cells sorted from blood. Sample subset: CD45RO+ cells pooled with CCR7-negative TemRA cells. These receptors all come from a man aged 25 to 45 in good health.

The gene calls are TRBV7-9 and TRBJ1-2; perhaps TRBD1 as D (5 bases). This CDR3 has 12 amino acids. V lost 5 bases, J lost 7 bases, and 11 bases lay in between. Germline CDR1 reads SEHNR; CDR2 reads FQNEAQ (reference sequence). In nucleotides, the CDR3 is TGTGCCAGCAGCACTGGGACTGCTGGCTACACCTTC. This encodes CASSTGTAGYTF.

The chain couples TRBV28 to TRBJ2-7, with 9 bases lining up with TRBD1. The CDR3 has 15 amino acids. Per the germline V gene, CDR1 is MDHEN and CDR2 is SYDVKM. V shed 4 bases and J 9 bases; nucleotides not matched to a gene: 13. CDR3 nucleotide sequence: TGTGCCAGCAGTTCCCTGGGACAGGGCGAGACGGCGCAGTACTTC. Translating gives CASSSLGQGETAQYF.

The rearrangement joins TRBV2 to TRBJ2-1; no clear D. Trimming stripped 1 base from V and 2 bases from J, with 3 bases between. Germline-derived CDR1 and CDR2 are SNHLY and FYNNEI. This CDR3 is 13 amino acids long. The CDR3 DNA follows: TGTGCCAGCAGTGAAGACACCTACAATGAGCAGTTCTTC. This codes for CASSEDTYNEQFF.

The V call is TRBV7-9, the J call TRBJ1-1; D not certain. Germline values: CDR1 SEHNR, CDR2 FQNEAQ (reference sequence). The CDR3 spans 11 residues. V lost 6 bases, J lost 1 base, and 3 bases lay in between. The CDR3 DNA reads TGTGCCAGCAGAGAGAACACTGAAGCTTTCTTT. This translates into CASRENTEAFF. The variable domain in full, completed from reference TRBV7-9 and TRBJ1-1, reads DTGVSQNPRHKITKRGQNVTFRCDPISEHNRLYWYRQTLGQGPEFLTYFQNEAQLEKSRLLSDRFSAERPKGSFSTLEIQRTEQGDSAMYLCASRENTEAFFGQGTRLTVV.

Notes on this clone: Mismatch with germline at one junction end may stem from a read error. The rearrangement joins TRBV10-3 to TRBJ2-1, with 8 bases identical to TRBD2. Germline V gives CDR1 ENHRY, CDR2 SYGVKD. The CDR3 is 14 amino acids. The CDR3 nucleotides are TGTGCCATCAGTCCGGGACTAGAATACAGTGAGCAGTTCTTC. It translates to CAISPGLEYSEQFF.

V usage is TRBV28 and J usage is TRBJ1-1; 8 bases agree with TRBD1. V was clipped by 6 bases and J by 3 bases; unmatched bases: 12. CDR1 is MDHEN and CDR2 is SYDVKM in the germline V gene. The CDR3 runs 16 residues. The CDR3 spells CASRPSARGRHTEAFF. As DNA, the CDR3 is TGTGCCAGCAGGCCATCGGCCAGGGGGCGGCACACTGAAGCTTTCTTT.

The chain recombines TRBV14 with TRBJ1-1, with D possibly matching TRBD1 (6 bases). Germline V gene lookup returns CDR1 SGHDN and CDR2 FVKESK. CDR3 size: 14 residues. The V end lost 0 bases, the J end lost 7 bases, and 12 bases lay between the germline ends. The CDR3 region has the DNA TGTGCCAGCAGCCAAGACAGGGGACGGGGTGAAGCTTTCTTT. Translating it yields CASSQDRGRGEAFF.

This clone was seen a single time. V usage is TRBV7-9 and J usage is TRBJ2-1; 8 nucleotides match TRBD1. The V segment lost 5 bases and the J segment 7 bases; nucleotides outside the gene matches: 7. From germline, CDR1 is SEHNR and CDR2 FQNEAQ (reference sequence). The length of the CDR3 is 14 residues. CDR3 loop: CASSSRTGTNEQFF. CDR3 nucleotides: TGTGCCAGCAGCAGTAGGACAGGGACGAATGAGCAGTTCTTC.

This chain connects TRBV6-6 to TRBJ1-5; D perhaps matches TRBD1 (5 bases). This CDR3 has 11 amino acids. CDR1 and CDR2 (germline): MNHNY, SVGAGI (reference sequence). V was trimmed by 7 bases and J by 6 bases, leaving 7 bases between them. CDR3 in DNA: TGTGCCAGCACCGACAGTCAGCCCCAGCATTTT. This translates into CASTDSQPQHF.

V is TRBV19 and J is TRBJ2-7, with 7 bases that match TRBD1. The CDR3 consists of 15 residues. CDR1 and CDR2 from the germline V gene are LNHDA and SQIVND (reference sequence). The junction had 10 bases not matched to a gene; V was cut back by 5 bases and J by 3 bases. As DNA, the CDR3 is TGTGCCAGTAGTCCCCCGGGACAGCCCCTCTACGAGCAGTACTTC. This translates into CASSPPGQPLYEQYF.

Comment on this clone: The same CDR3 is also encoded by other DNA sequences in this sample. This chain uses TRBV30 with TRBJ1-5, with D possibly being TRBD1 (5 bases). Trimming pared 0 bases from V and 4 bases from J, leaving 7 bases between. Germline V CDR1 and CDR2: GTSNPN, SVGIG (reference sequence). The CDR3 runs 13 residues. The DNA for the CDR3 is TGTGCCTGGAGTGTCAGGACAAATCAGCCCCAGCATTTT. As protein: CAWSVRTNQPQHF.

The V and J genes are TRBV15 and TRBJ2-3, with D possibly TRBD2 on 6 matching bases. The CDR3 sequence is 15 residues long. The germline V gene encodes CDR1 LNHNV and CDR2 YYDKDF (reference sequence). V shed 4 bases and J shed 4 bases, with 15 bases lying between them. The DNA for the CDR3 is TGTGCCACCAGCAAATTGCCGGGAGACTCAGATACGCAGTATTTT. Residues: CATSKLPGDSDTQYF.